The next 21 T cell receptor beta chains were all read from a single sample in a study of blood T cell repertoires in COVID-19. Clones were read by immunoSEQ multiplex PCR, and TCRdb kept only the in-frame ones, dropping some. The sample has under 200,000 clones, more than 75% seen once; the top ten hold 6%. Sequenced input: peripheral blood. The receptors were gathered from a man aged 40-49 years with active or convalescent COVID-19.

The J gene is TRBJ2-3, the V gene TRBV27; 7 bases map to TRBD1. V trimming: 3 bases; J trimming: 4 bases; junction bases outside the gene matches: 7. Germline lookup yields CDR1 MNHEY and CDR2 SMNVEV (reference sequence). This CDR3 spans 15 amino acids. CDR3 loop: CASSFLSGGPDTQYF. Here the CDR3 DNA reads TGTGCCAGCAGTTTTTTATCAGGGGGTCCAGATACGCAGTATTTT.

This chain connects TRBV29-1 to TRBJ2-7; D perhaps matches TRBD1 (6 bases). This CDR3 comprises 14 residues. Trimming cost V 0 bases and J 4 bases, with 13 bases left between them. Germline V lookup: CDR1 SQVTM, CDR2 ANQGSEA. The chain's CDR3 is CSVEDRTERYEQYF. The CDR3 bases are TGCAGCGTTGAAGATCGGACAGAACGGTACGAGCAGTACTTC.

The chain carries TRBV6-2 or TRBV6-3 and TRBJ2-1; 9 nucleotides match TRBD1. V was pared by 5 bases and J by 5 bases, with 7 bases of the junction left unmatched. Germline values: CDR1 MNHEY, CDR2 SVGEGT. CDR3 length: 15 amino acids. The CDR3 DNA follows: TGTGCCAGCAGTCCACAGGGGGCGGGAAACAATGAGCAGTTCTTC. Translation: CASSPQGAGNNEQFF.

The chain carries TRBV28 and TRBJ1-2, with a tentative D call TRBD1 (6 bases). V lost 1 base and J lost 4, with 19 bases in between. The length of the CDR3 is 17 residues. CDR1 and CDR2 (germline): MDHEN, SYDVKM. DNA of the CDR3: TGTGCCAGCAGTTTATCCGTCGGGCAGGGGATGGGCTATGGCTACACCTTC. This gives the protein CASSLSVGQGMGYGYTF.

As DNA, the CDR3 is TGCGCCAGCAGCCCTCGACAGGGGAGCTCCTATAATTCACCCCTCCACTTT. Translating it yields CASSPRQGSSYNSPLHF. V usage is TRBV5-1 and J usage is TRBJ1-6; 8 bases agree with TRBD1. With 4 bases clipped from V and 0 bases from J, the junction kept 6 bases outside the gene matches. The CDR3 is made up of 17 amino acids. CDR1 SGHRS and CDR2 YFSETQ come from the germline V gene.

The CDR3: CASSARARGAQSEAFF. In DNA, the CDR3 is TGTGCCAGCAGTGCCCGTGCCAGGGGCGCTCAGTCTGAAGCTTTCTTT. This chain uses TRBV6-1 with TRBJ1-1; a possible D gene is TRBD1 (6 bases). The CDR3 is 16 residues long. Looked up from germline, CDR1 is MNHNS and CDR2 is SASEGT. Between the trimmed V and J ends, which lost 4 bases and 6 bases, there was a span of 21 bases.

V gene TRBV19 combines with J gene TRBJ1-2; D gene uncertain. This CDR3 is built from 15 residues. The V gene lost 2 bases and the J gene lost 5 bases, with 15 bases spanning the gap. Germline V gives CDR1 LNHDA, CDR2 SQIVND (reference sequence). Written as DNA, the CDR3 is TGTGCCAGTAGTATATCAAGTCCAGGATTATATGGCTACACCTTC. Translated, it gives CASSISSPGLYGYTF.

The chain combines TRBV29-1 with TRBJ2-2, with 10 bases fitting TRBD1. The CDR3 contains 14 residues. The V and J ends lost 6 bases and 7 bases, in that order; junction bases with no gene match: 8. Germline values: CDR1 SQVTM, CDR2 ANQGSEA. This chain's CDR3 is CSVDGTGAGGELFF. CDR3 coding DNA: TGCAGCGTCGACGGGACAGGGGCCGGCGGGGAGCTGTTTTTT.

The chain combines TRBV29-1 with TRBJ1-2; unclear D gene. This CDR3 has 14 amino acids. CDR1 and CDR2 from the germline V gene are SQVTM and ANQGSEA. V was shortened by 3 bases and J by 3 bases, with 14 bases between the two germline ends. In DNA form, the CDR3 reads TGCAGCGTTGACCCCACCCCCCGGTACTATGGCTACACCTTC. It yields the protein CSVDPTPRYYGYTF.

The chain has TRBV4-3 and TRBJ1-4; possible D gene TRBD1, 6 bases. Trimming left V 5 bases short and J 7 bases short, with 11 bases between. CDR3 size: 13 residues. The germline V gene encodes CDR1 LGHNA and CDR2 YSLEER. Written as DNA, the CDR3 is TGCGCCAGCAGCGCGGACAGCGGTGAAAAACTGTTTTTT. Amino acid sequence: CASSADSGEKLFF.

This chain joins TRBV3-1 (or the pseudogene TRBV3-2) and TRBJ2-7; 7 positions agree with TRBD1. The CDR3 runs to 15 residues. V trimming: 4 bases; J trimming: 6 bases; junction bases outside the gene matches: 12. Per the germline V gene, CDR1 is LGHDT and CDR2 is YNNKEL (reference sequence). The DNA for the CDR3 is TGTGCCAGCAGCCTATGGGACAGAGACAACTCCGAGCAGTACTTC. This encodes CASSLWDRDNSEQYF.

The CDR3 here is CASSLLRGGTDTQYF. The CDR3 DNA reads as TGCGCCAGCAGCTTGTTGCGGGGAGGCACAGATACGCAGTATTTT. The gene calls are TRBV5-1 and TRBJ2-3, with D possibly TRBD2 on 6 matching bases. Trimming took off 1 base at V and 1 base at J, with 10 bases between the two ends. The CDR3 covers 15 residues. From germline, CDR1 is SGHRS and CDR2 YFSETQ.

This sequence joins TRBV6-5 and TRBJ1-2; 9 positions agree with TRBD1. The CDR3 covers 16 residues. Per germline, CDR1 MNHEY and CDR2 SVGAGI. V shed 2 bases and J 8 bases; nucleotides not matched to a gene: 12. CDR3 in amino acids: CASSYRTPTGGKGYTF. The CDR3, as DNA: TGTGCCAGCAGTTACCGAACCCCGACAGGGGGGAAAGGCTACACCTTC.

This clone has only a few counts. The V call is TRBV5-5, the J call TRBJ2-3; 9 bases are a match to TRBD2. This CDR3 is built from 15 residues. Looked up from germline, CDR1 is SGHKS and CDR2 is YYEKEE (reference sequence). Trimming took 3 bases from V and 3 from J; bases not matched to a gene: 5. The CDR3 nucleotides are TGTGCCAGCAGCTGGACGAGCGGGGGGACAGATACGCAGTATTTT. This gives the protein CASSWTSGGTDTQYF. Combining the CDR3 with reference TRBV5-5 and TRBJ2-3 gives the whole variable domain DAGVTQSPTHLIKTRGQQVTLRCSPISGHKSVSWYQQVLGQGPQFIFQYYEKEERGRGNFPDRFSARQFPNYSSELNVNALLLGDSALYLCASSWTSGGTDTQYFGPGTRLTVL.

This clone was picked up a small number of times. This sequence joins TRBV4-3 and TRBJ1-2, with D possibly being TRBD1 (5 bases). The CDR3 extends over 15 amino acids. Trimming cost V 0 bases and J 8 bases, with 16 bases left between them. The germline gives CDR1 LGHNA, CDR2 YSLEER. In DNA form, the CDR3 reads TGCGCCAGCAGCCAAGATCCTGGGGCGTCCTGGGGCTACACCTTC. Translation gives CASSQDPGASWGYTF.

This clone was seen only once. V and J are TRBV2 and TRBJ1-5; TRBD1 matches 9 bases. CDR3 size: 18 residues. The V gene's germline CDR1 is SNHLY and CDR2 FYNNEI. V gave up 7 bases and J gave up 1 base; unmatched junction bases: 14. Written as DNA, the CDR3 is TGTGCCAGCATTCCGGACAGGGGACTTCAACTAAGCAATCAGCCCCAGCATTTT. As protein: CASIPDRGLQLSNQPQHF.

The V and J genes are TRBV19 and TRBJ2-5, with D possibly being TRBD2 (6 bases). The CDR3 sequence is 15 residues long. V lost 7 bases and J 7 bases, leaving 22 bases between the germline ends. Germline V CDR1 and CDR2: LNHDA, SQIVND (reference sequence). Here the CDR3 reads CASKSGRRVGSTQYF. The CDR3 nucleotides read TGTGCCAGTAAGAGCGGGCGGCGGGTGGGCTCGACCCAGTACTTC.

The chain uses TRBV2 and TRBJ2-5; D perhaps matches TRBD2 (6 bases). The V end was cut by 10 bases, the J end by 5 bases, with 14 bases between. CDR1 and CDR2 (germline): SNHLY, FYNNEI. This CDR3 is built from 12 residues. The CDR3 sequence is CATTEGWETQYF. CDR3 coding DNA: TGTGCCACCACGGAGGGGTGGGAGACCCAGTACTTC.

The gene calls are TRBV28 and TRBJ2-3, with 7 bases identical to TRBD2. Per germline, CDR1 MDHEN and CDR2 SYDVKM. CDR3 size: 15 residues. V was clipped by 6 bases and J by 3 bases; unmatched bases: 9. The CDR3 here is CASRNERGVTDTQYF. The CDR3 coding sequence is TGTGCCAGCAGAAATGAGCGGGGAGTGACAGATACGCAGTATTTT.

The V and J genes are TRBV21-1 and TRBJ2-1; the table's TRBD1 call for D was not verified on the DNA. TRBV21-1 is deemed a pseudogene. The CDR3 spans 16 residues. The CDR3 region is CASSARRQGACDEQFF. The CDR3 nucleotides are TGTGCCAGCAGCGCCAGGCGGCAGGGGGCTTGCGATGAGCAGTTCTTC.

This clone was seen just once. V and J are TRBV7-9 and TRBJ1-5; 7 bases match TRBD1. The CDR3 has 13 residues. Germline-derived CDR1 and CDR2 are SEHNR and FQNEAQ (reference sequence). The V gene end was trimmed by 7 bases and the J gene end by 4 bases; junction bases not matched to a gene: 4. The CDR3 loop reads CASTGTENQPQHF. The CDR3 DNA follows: TGTGCCAGCACCGGGACAGAGAATCAGCCCCAGCATTTT.